This TCR beta chain was captured in a study of PD-L1 blockade in urothelial cancer. The time point denotes: peripheral blood 6 weeks after treatment start. The CDR3 consists of 18 residues. Profiled with immunoSEQ multiplex PCR; TCRdb holds only in-frame clones, not every one. Of about 120,000 clones listed, around nine tenths are singletons. This clone was seen just once. The TCR comes from a man in his sixties with urothelial cancer. The sequencing used PBMCs, collected around atezolizumab (anti-PD-L1) treatment. The chain combines TRBV12-2 with TRBJ1-1; no check of the table's D call, TRBD1, against the DNA was made. TRBV12-2 is classified as a pseudogene. The CDR3 DNA reads TGTGCAAGTCGCCCGCGCCGGTGGAGGGGGCGCCTCCACACTGAAGCTTTCTTT. Protein sequence: CASRPRRWRGRLHTEAFF.